The clone carrying this T cell receptor (beta chain) has just one count. The entry originates in a study of T cells in Graves' hyperthyroidism and ophthalmopathy. RNA transcripts yielded amplified TCR beta CDR3 regions. HTBI primers were the set used in a first-round RT-PCR of the TCR CDR3. TCRdb fed the multiplex PCR reads into MiXCR, producing one record per CDR3 protein. The sample yields 500,000 to 550,000 distinct CDR3 sequences, about 20% seen once. The V gene lost 3 bases and the J gene lost 5 bases, with 10 bases spanning the gap. CDR1 and CDR2 (germline): ENHRY, SYGVKD. The CDR3 has 13 amino acids.

This chain connects TRBV10-3 to TRBJ2-5; D is ambiguous. The sequence came from a man aged 40-50 years with Graves' ophthalmopathy. Material: blood. The CDR3 DNA follows: TGTGCCATCAGTGAATTTTTAAGGGAGACCCAGTACTTC. It is translated as CAISEFLRETQYF.